The entry below gives a single T cell receptor beta chain sequence along with its context. This may arise from a read error, as a much more abundant clone is one base away. TCRdb recomputed calls from the 5' RACE reads with MiXCR, one row per CDR3 protein. The repertoire holds 200,000 to 250,000 distinct CDR3 sequences, with 20% to 30% as singletons. CDR3 length: 18 residues. This specimen comes from a study of CD8 T cells in ankylosing spondylitis. The clonotype was recovered from a male donor with ankylosing spondylitis or in good health (not recorded which). Source material: blood, either unsorted or a sorted T cell fraction (not recorded which). The chain uses TRBV12-3 or TRBV12-4 and TRBJ2-1; TRBD2 matches at 13 bases. DNA of the CDR3: TGTGCCAGCTGTTTTTTTTTCGGACTAGCGGGAGTTGGCAATGAGCAGTTCTTC. Translating it yields CASCFFFGLAGVGNEQFF.